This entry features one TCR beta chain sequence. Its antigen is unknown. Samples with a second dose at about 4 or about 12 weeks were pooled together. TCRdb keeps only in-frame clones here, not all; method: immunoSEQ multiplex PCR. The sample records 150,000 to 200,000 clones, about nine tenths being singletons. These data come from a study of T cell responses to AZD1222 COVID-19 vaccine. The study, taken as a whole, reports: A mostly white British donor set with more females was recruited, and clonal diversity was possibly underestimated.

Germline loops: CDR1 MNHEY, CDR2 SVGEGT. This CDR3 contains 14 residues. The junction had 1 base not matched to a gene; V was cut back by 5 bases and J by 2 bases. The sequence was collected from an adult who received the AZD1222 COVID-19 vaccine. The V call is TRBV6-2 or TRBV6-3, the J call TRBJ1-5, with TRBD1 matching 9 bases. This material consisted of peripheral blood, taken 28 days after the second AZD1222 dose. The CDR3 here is CASSRQGGNQPQHF. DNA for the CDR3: TGTGCCAGCAGTCGACAGGGGGGCAATCAGCCCCAGCATTTT.